This TCR beta chain was captured by sequencing in a study of blood T cell repertoires in COVID-19. Study-level information: Acute-phase and convalescent COVID-19 samples originated in the United States, Italy and Spain.

As processed by the authors: Reference gene primer amplification in the assay estimated nucleated cell counts. Sequencing was performed with immunoSEQ multiplex PCR; in TCRdb, only in-frame clones are kept and a portion is missing. The D gene and trimming were derived from the DNA, and the V and J assignments and clone size from that table. The sample has 100,000 or so clones; around 90% are singletons. The CDR3 spans 14 residues. Germline CDR1 is KGHSH and CDR2 is LQKENI. The V gene end was trimmed by 0 bases and the J gene end by 15 bases; junction bases not matched to a gene: 10. This TCR was sampled from a man between 65 and 85 years old with acute or convalescent COVID-19. What was sequenced was peripheral blood. This chain joins TRBV18 and TRBJ2-1; TRBD2 aligns across 8 bases. The CDR3 nucleotides are TGTGCCAGCTCACCACCCCTCCGGGAGAGCGGGGGGTTCTTC. As protein: CASSPPLRESGGFF.